Sequencing of this TCR beta chain was carried out in a study of cytomegalovirus exposure and HLA in healthy donors. Background on the study: The platform used for the roughly 120 validation repertoires matched that of the roughly 670 first-cohort repertoires, a later analysis reported.

Overall study findings and caveats: Overall, roughly 170 TCR beta chains were annotated as cytomegalovirus-associated.

Points on this clone: Its antigen is not known.

The CDR3 spans 14 residues. The V gene lost 4 bases and the J gene lost 1 base, with 11 bases spanning the gap. Looked up from germline, CDR1 is SGDLS and CDR2 is YYNGEE. The table came from immunoSEQ multiplex PCR; TCRdb's copy has only in-frame clones and leaves some out. Of about 200,000 clones listed, 65% to 90% are singletons. Material for sequencing was PBMCs. This chain links TRBV9 with TRBJ1-1, with TRBD1 as a possible D gene (5 bases). The sequence was obtained from a woman aged 25 to 39 in good health and CMV-seropositive. This chain's CDR3 is CASSYGAANTEAFF. In DNA form, the CDR3 reads TGTGCCAGCAGCTATGGGGCAGCGAACACTGAAGCTTTCTTT. The variable domain in full, completed from reference TRBV9 and TRBJ1-1, reads DSGVTQTPKHLITATGQRVTLRCSPRSGDLSVYWYQQSLDQGLQFLIQYYNGEERAKGNILERFSAQQFPDLHSELNLSSLELGDSALYFCASSYGAANTEAFFGQGTRLTVV.